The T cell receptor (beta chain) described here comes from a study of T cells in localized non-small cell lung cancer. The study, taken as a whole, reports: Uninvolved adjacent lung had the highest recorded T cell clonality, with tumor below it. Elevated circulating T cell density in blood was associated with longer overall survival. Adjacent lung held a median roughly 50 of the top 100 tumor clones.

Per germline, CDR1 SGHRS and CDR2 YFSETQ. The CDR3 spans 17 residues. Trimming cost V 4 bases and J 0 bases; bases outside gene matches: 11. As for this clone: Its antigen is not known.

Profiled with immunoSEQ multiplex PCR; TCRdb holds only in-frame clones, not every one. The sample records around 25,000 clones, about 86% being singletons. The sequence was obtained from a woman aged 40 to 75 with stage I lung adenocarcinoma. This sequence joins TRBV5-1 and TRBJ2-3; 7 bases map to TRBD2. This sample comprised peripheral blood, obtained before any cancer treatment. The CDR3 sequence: CASSERIAGTSTDTQYF. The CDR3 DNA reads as TGCGCCAGCAGCGAGAGAATAGCGGGTACTAGCACAGATACGCAGTATTTT.